The clone carrying this TCR beta chain was observed at least ten times. The antigen is undetermined. This entry comes from a study of T cells after yellow fever vaccination. About the study: Those fractions that held only low numbers of cells were prepared using the SMART-Seq v4 Ultra Low Input RNA kit.

Findings and caveats of the study: Most clones from primary vaccination were detected again post-booster (almost 98% CD4, around 90% CD8). Any FACS-sorted repertoire could hold abundant clonotypes that contaminate it from the bulk population.

Synthesis of TCR cDNA relied on 5'RACE template switching, which attached a universal primer site and UMIs. TCRdb re-called the 5' RACE reads with MiXCR, one entry per CDR3 protein. This sample carries roughly 50,000 distinct CDR3 sequences, 7% to 8.5% of them seen once, and the ten largest clones take 25% to 30%. Germline CDR1 and CDR2: MNHEY and SVGEGT. V lost 0 bases and J lost 3, with 6 bases in between. This CDR3 is 13 amino acids long. The receptor was derived from a man younger than 30 who received the YFV17D yellow fever vaccine. The chain carries TRBV6-2 or TRBV6-3 and TRBJ2-7, with D perhaps TRBD2 (5 bases). Sequenced here: CD8+ T cells sorted from PBMCs, sampled less than 18 days after the first yellow fever vaccination. CDR3 nucleotide sequence: TGTGCCAGCAGTTACTCCGGGATCTACGAGCAGTACGTC. Protein product: CASSYSGIYEQYV.